What follows are 26 T cell receptor beta chains derived from one specimen sequenced in a study of OX40 agonist ivuxolimab in advanced cancers. The data were produced by immunoSEQ multiplex PCR, yet TCRdb's version contains in-frame clones alone and is incomplete. The sample shows about 73,000 clones, roughly 85% of them seen only once. Sequenced here: CD4+ or CD8+ T cells sorted from blood, sampled in a trial of the OX40 agonist ivuxolimab. These receptor sequences come from an adult with an advanced solid tumor such as melanoma, head and neck, liver or kidney cancer.

This chain connects TRBV5-1 to TRBJ2-1, with 7 bases identical to TRBD1. This CDR3 spans 13 amino acids. The germline V gene has CDR1 SGHRS and CDR2 YFSETQ. With 1 base clipped from V and 5 bases from J, the junction kept 0 bases outside the gene matches. In DNA, the CDR3 is TGCGCCAGCAGCTTGACAGGGGACAATGAGCAGTTCTTC. Protein sequence: CASSLTGDNEQFF.

V and J are TRBV5-6 and TRBJ1-2; 7 positions match TRBD1. After removal of 6 bases from V and 8 bases from J, the junction contained 10 bases not matched to a gene. The CDR3 spans 13 residues. Looked up from germline, CDR1 is SGHDT and CDR2 is YYEEEE. CDR3 sequence reads: CASTRGQVIGYTF. The CDR3 DNA follows: TGTGCCAGCACCCGAGGACAGGTTATCGGCTACACCTTC.

This clone was counted a few times. V is TRBV4-2 and J is TRBJ1-5; a weak D match, TRBD1 (5 bases). V was cut by 1 base and J by 3 bases, with 7 bases left in between. Germline V gene data show CDR1 as LGHNA and CDR2 as YNFKEQ. The CDR3 covers 14 residues. The CDR3 coding sequence is TGTGCCAGCAGCCAAGGGACACACAATCAGCCCCAGCATTTT. Encoded protein: CASSQGTHNQPQHF.

The V call is TRBV7-2, the J call TRBJ2-3; TRBD1 matches at 9 bases. Trimming removed 1 base from V and 4 bases from J; junction bases left unmatched: 9. CDR1 and CDR2 from the germline V gene are SGHTA and FQGNSA. This CDR3 region has 17 residues. Written as DNA, the CDR3 is TGTGCCAGCAGCTTAGTGGCGGGACAGGGTGATGCAGATACGCAGTATTTT. This encodes CASSLVAGQGDADTQYF.

The chain couples TRBV29-1 to TRBJ2-7, with TRBD1 matching over 10 bases. CDR1 and CDR2 from the germline V gene are SQVTM and ANQGSEA. The CDR3 extends over 14 amino acids. The junction had 5 bases not matched to a gene; V was cut back by 0 bases and J by 6 bases. The CDR3 DNA reads TGCAGCGTTGAAGAGAGACAGGGGGCAGTCGAGCAGTACTTC. This sequence encodes CSVEERQGAVEQYF.

V usage is TRBV10-3 and J usage is TRBJ1-6; D is uncertain. Trimming took 0 bases from V and 5 from J, leaving 8 bases between them. This CDR3 spans 15 amino acids. Germline values: CDR1 ENHRY, CDR2 SYGVKD. CDR3 amino acids: CAISESRRNNSPLHF. The CDR3, as DNA: TGTGCCATCAGTGAGTCTCGGCGGAATAATTCACCCCTCCACTTT.

This chain connects TRBV1 to TRBJ2-1; the tabulated D call, TRBD2, remains unverified against the DNA. TRBV1 is flagged as a pseudogene. This CDR3 is 16 amino acids long. The DNA for the CDR3 is TGCACCAGCAGCCAAGATCGGGACTTAGACTACAATGAGCAGTTCTTC. Residues: CTSSQDRDLDYNEQFF.

Only a few counts were recorded for this clone. The chain uses TRBV10-3 and TRBJ2-1; D may match TRBD1 or TRBD2 (5 bases each). There are 16 residues in the CDR3. The germline gives CDR1 ENHRY, CDR2 SYGVKD. The V gene lost 0 bases and the J gene lost 9 bases, with 18 bases spanning the gap. CDR3 loop: CAISESGTPPAAEQFF. DNA of the CDR3: TGTGCCATCAGTGAGTCAGGGACCCCCCCGGCCGCTGAGCAGTTCTTC.

The CDR3 sequence is CASSLSTGGYGYTF. Here the CDR3 DNA reads TGTGCCAGCAGTTTGTCGACAGGGGGCTATGGCTACACCTTC. The rearrangement links TRBV6-5 to TRBJ1-2; 9 bases are a match to TRBD1. This CDR3 is 14 amino acids long. Per germline, CDR1 MNHEY and CDR2 SVGAGI. V gave up 4 bases and J gave up 4 bases; unmatched junction bases: 4.

The chain carries TRBV6-6 and TRBJ1-5; no firm D call. There are 10 residues in the CDR3. In germline, CDR1 is MNHNY, CDR2 SVGAGI (reference sequence). V was shortened by 6 bases and J by 9 bases, with 6 bases between the two germline ends. DNA for the CDR3: TGTGCCAGCAGCCTTCGGCCCCAGCATTTT. Translation: CASSLRPQHF.

The chain recombines TRBV6-5 with TRBJ2-7, with 7 bases matching TRBD1. CDR3 size: 14 residues. The germline gives CDR1 MNHEY, CDR2 SVGAGI. V lost 0 bases and J lost 4; bases outside the gene matches: 3. CDR3 protein: CASSYSGTVYEQYF. The CDR3 region has the DNA TGTGCCAGCAGTTACTCCGGGACAGTTTACGAGCAGTACTTC.

CDR3 protein: CASSETDSIYGYTF. The CDR3 DNA reads as TGTGCCAGTAGTGAGACGGACAGTATCTATGGCTACACCTTC. The chain combines TRBV19 with TRBJ1-2, with D maybe TRBD1 (6 bases). V lost 5 bases and J 4 bases, leaving 14 bases between the germline ends. Germline CDR1 LNHDA, CDR2 SQIVND (reference sequence). The CDR3 length is 14 residues. Together with reference TRBV19 and TRBJ1-2, the CDR3 gives the full variable domain: DGGITQSPKYLFRKEGQNVTLSCEQNLNHDAMYWYRQDPGQGLRLIYYSQIVNDFQKGDIAEGYSVSREKKESFPLTVTSAQKNPTAFYLCASSETDSIYGYTFGSGTRLTVV.

V usage is TRBV6-1 and J usage is TRBJ1-5; a possible D gene is TRBD1 (5 bases). Germline lookup yields CDR1 MNHNS and CDR2 SASEGT. Trimming left V 6 bases short and J 5 bases short, with 14 bases between. The CDR3 runs to 14 residues. CDR3 DNA: TGTGCCAGCAGAGCCTCGGGGCTTTATCAGCCCCAGCATTTT. The encoded protein is CASRASGLYQPQHF.

There are many counts of this clone. V usage is TRBV6-5 and J usage is TRBJ2-6; D not resolved. CDR1 and CDR2 from the germline V gene are MNHEY and SVGAGI. The CDR3 has 15 amino acids. Trimming left V 2 bases short and J 1 base short, with 6 bases between. The CDR3 protein is CASSYQRSGANVLTF. The DNA for the CDR3 is TGTGCCAGCAGTTACCAGAGATCTGGGGCCAACGTCCTGACTTTC.

V and J are TRBV19 and TRBJ1-1, with a tentative D call TRBD1 (6 bases). This CDR3 region has 15 residues. Trimming shortened V by 5 bases and J by 1 base, and 14 bases separated the two germline ends. Per germline, CDR1 LNHDA and CDR2 SQIVND (reference sequence). The CDR3 DNA follows: TGTGCCAGTAGTCCCGTGTGGACAGCGAACACTGAAGCTTTCTTT. Amino acids: CASSPVWTANTEAFF.

The rearrangement joins TRBV2 to TRBJ2-3; the D gene is possibly TRBD1 (6 bases). V lost 5 bases and J 5 bases, leaving 17 bases between the germline ends. There are 15 residues in the CDR3. Germline V gene sequence: CDR1 SNHLY, CDR2 FYNNEI. The CDR3 sequence is CASSPFSQGQDTQYF. In DNA, the CDR3 is TGTGCCAGCAGTCCCTTTTCGCAGGGGCAAGATACGCAGTATTTT.

V is TRBV2 and J is TRBJ2-7; D gene unclear. CDR1 SNHLY and CDR2 FYNNEI come from the germline V gene. This CDR3 has 11 residues. The V gene lost 6 bases and the J gene lost 2 bases, with 5 bases spanning the gap. The CDR3 coding sequence is TGTGCCAGCAGCCAGACCTACGAGCAGTACTTC. Protein: CASSQTYEQYF. Full variable domain (missing parts from reference TRBV2 and TRBJ2-7): EPEVTQTPSHQVTQMGQEVILRCVPISNHLYFYWYRQILGQKVEFLVSFYNNEISEKSEIFDDQFSVERPDGSNFTLKIRSTKLEDSAMYFCASSQTYEQYFGPGTRLTVT.

V and J are TRBV9 and TRBJ2-3, with 10 bases that match TRBD2. The germline CDR1 and CDR2 sequences are SGDLS and YYNGEE. The CDR3 spans 17 residues. With 0 bases clipped from V and 2 bases from J, the junction kept 6 bases outside the gene matches. The CDR3 nucleotides are TGTGCCAGCAGCGTAGGAATCACTAGCGGGGCCACAGATACGCAGTATTTT. As protein: CASSVGITSGATDTQYF. The variable domain in full, completed from reference TRBV9 and TRBJ2-3, reads DSGVTQTPKHLITATGQRVTLRCSPRSGDLSVYWYQQSLDQGLQFLIQYYNGEERAKGNILERFSAQQFPDLHSELNLSSLELGDSALYFCASSVGITSGATDTQYFGPGTRLTVL.

The chain has TRBV6-5 and TRBJ2-5; TRBD2 is a possible D gene (6 bases). Germline loops: CDR1 MNHEY, CDR2 SVGAGI. This CDR3 comprises 12 residues. V lost 9 bases and J lost 1, with 9 bases in between. DNA of the CDR3: TGTGCCAGTAGGGGACTCCAAGAGACCCAGTACTTC. Translating gives CASRGLQETQYF.

The sample holds one count of this clone. CDR3 sequence: CASSHDGQYNSPLHF. The CDR3 nucleotides read TGTGCCAGCAGCCACGACGGACAGTATAATTCACCCCTCCACTTT. The genes are TRBV4-2 and TRBJ1-6, with D maybe TRBD1 (6 bases). Trimming stripped 3 bases from V and 4 bases from J, with 10 bases between. The germline V gene encodes CDR1 LGHNA and CDR2 YNFKEQ. This CDR3 has 15 amino acids.

The rearrangement joins TRBV11-3 to TRBJ2-3, with 14 bases fitting TRBD2. CDR3 size: 19 residues. Germline V gene lookup returns CDR1 SGHNT and CDR2 YENEEA. V was pared by 5 bases and J by 6 bases, with 16 bases of the junction left unmatched. The CDR3 protein is CASSPCRLAGGPVWDTQYF. For the CDR3, the DNA is TGTGCCAGCAGCCCCTGCCGACTAGCGGGGGGGCCTGTGTGGGATACGCAGTATTTT.

The V gene is TRBV7-9, the J gene TRBJ1-2; 8 bases map to TRBD1. Trimming at V came to 8 bases and at J to 4 bases, leaving 9 bases not matched to a gene. The CDR3 contains 14 residues. Germline V gene lookup returns CDR1 SEHNR and CDR2 FQNEAQ (reference sequence). The CDR3 nucleotides are TGTGCCAGCCGCCAGACAGGGGTCGGCTATGGCTACACCTTC. Residues: CASRQTGVGYGYTF.

The rearrangement joins TRBV10-3 to TRBJ2-7; tentatively, D is TRBD1 (6 bases). Germline CDR1 and CDR2: ENHRY and SYGVKD. Trimming stripped 6 bases from V and 1 base from J, with 10 bases between. The CDR3 covers 13 residues. For the CDR3, the DNA is TGTGCCATCAGGGACCAGGGGTCCTACGAGCAGTACTTC. Its translation: CAIRDQGSYEQYF.

The J gene is TRBJ2-7, the V gene TRBV19; 10 bases match TRBD1. CDR1 LNHDA and CDR2 SQIVND come from the germline V gene (reference sequence). The ends lost 6 bases at V and 0 bases at J; junction bases unmatched: 14. CDR3 size: 18 residues. CDR3 amino acids: CASSFVSPDRGNSYEQYF. The CDR3 bases are TGTGCCAGTAGCTTTGTTTCCCCGGACAGGGGGAACTCCTACGAGCAGTACTTC.

This sequence joins TRBV7-9 and TRBJ2-7; D is undetermined. Trimming took off 1 base at V and 2 bases at J, with 21 bases between the two ends. Germline V gene sequence: CDR1 SEHNR, CDR2 FQNEAQ (reference sequence). This CDR3 comprises 18 residues. Here the CDR3 reads CASSLDDLLSPGPYEQYF. CDR3 DNA sequence: TGTGCCAGCAGCTTAGATGACCTTCTATCACCTGGCCCCTACGAGCAGTACTTC.

V gene TRBV5-6 combines with J gene TRBJ1-6; 8 positions match TRBD1. CDR3 length: 16 amino acids. The germline V gene encodes CDR1 SGHDT and CDR2 YYEEEE. Trimming removed 1 base from V and 7 bases from J; junction bases left unmatched: 7. The CDR3 loop is CASSLRQGSGNSPLHF. The CDR3 DNA follows: TGTGCCAGCAGCTTGCGACAGGGGTCAGGGAATTCACCCCTCCACTTT.